These T cell receptor beta chains were read from a single sample in a study of technical replicates of blood from a few donors. This table comes from immunoSEQ multiplex PCR, and its TCRdb copy is limited to in-frame clones, with some not included. The data contain approximately 70,000 clones, around 95% of them singletons. Sequenced sample: T cells isolated from PBMCs. The receptors stem from a human donor in good health. Both conserved end residues are part of each CDR3. Each record gives: J gene, clone size, D gene, V gene, CDR3 DNA, CDR3 protein. The D gene is left open where the match is weak. Size tells how often a clone was seen (once, few, many) or the class of an expanded clone, and some rows leave it out.

TRBJ2-7 - - TRBV10-1 TGCGCCAGCAGTGGGCAGGGGTACGAGCAGTACTTC CASSGQGYEQYF
TRBJ2-3 - - TRBV10-2 TGCGCCAGCAGTAGAAGCAGGGTCGCAGATACGCAGTATTTT CASSRSRVADTQYF
TRBJ1-5 - - TRBV28 TGTGCCAGCAGTTTGGACAGTTATAGCAATCAGCCCCAGCATTTT CASSLDSYSNQPQHF
TRBJ1-1 - - TRBV5-1 TGCGCCAGCAGCTTATCAGTTAACATGAACACTGAAGCTTTCTTT CASSLSVNMNTEAFF
TRBJ1-4 - - TRBV7-9 TGTGCCAGCAGAAACCCGACAGGAAATGAAAAACTGTTTTTT CASRNPTGNEKLFF
TRBJ2-1 once - TRBV5-4 TGTGCCAGCAGCTTTGGGGGCCAGGGGTCGTACAATGAGCAGTTCTTC CASSFGGQGSYNEQFF
TRBJ2-7 once - TRBV9 TGTGCCAGCAGCGTAGGGCCTAGAGAGGGAGGAAACGAGCAGTACTTC CASSVGPREGGNEQYF
TRBJ2-7 - TRBD2 TRBV7-2 TGTGCCAGCAGCTCAAGTAGGGGACTAGCCTACGAGCAGTACTTC CASSSSRGLAYEQYF
TRBJ2-1 - TRBD2 TRBV5-1 TGCGCCAGCAGCTTTGGGACTACGGATGAGCAGTTCTTC CASSFGTTDEQFF
TRBJ1-2 - TRBD1 TRBV2 TGTGCCAGCAGGCGCCCCATAGCAGGGGGTGAAGGCTACACCTTC CASRRPIAGGEGYTF
TRBJ2-1 - TRBD2 TRBV10-1 TGCGCCAGCAGTGAGTCGGCTAGCGGGGGGGATCACTTCTTC CASSESASGGDHFF
TRBJ1-2 - - TRBV28 TGTGCCAGCAGCCTAACAAGGGGGAATGGCTACACCTTC CASSLTRGNGYTF
TRBJ2-3 - - TRBV6-5 TGTGCCAGCAGTTACCGAGTTAAAGATCGGGATACGCAGTATTTT CASSYRVKDRDTQYF
TRBJ2-7 - - TRBV6-6 TGTGCCAGCAGAGACGTACAGGGCCCCCGGTACGAGCAGTACTTC CASRDVQGPRYEQYF
TRBJ2-7 - - TRBV30 TGTGCCTGGAGTACCCACAGGGTCAGCGAGCAGTACTTC CAWSTHRVSEQYF
TRBJ2-5 - - TRBV7-6 TGTGCCAGCAGCTTGGAACCTAGCCTCCAAGAGACCCAGTACTTC CASSLEPSLQETQYF
TRBJ1-2 - TRBD1 TRBV4-1 TGCGCCAGCAGCCAAGATATAGGGGGCACAGGCTACACCTTC CASSQDIGGTGYTF
TRBJ1-1 - - TRBV9 TGTGCCAGCAGGGGACAACAGAACACTGAAGCTTTCTTT CASRGQQNTEAFF
TRBJ1-1 - TRBD1 TRBV6-1 TGTGCCAGCAGTGAATCCCCCGGACAGGGTAGGGAGTACACTGAAGCTTTCTTT CASSESPGQGREYTEAFF
TRBJ1-5 once TRBD1 TRBV6-1 TGTGCCAGCAGTGAAGACAGGGGCCGTCAGCCCCAGCATTTT CASSEDRGRQPQHF
TRBJ1-1 once TRBD1 TRBV5-4 TGTGCCGTAGACAGGGGGCGCGAACCTGGTAAAGCTTTCTTT CAVDRGREPGKAFF
TRBJ2-7 - - TRBV2 TGTGCCAGCAGTGAGCGACAGAACTACGAGCAGTACTTC CASSERQNYEQYF
TRBJ1-2 - - TRBV7-9 TGTGCCAGCAGCCCACCCGGGAGGGATGGCTACACCTTC CASSPPGRDGYTF
TRBJ2-4 - - TRBV28 TGTGCCAGCAGTCCTCTTAGTACAGCCAAAAACATTCAGTACTTC CASSPLSTAKNIQYF
TRBJ2-7 - - TRBV28 TGTGCCAGCAGTCCGATACTAGCCGAGCAGTACTTC CASSPILAEQYF
TRBJ1-4 - - TRBV4-1 TGCGCCAGCAGCCGAGAACCAGCAACTAATGAAAAACTGTTTTTT CASSREPATNEKLFF
TRBJ1-4 - TRBD1 TRBV7-9 TGTGCCAGCAGCCCCAAGAGACAGGGATGGGGTGAAAAACTGTTTTTT CASSPKRQGWGEKLFF
TRBJ2-3 - TRBD2 TRBV9 TGTGCCAGCAACTCGGGGGGGAGCACAGATACGCAGTATTTT CASNSGGSTDTQYF
TRBJ2-3 - TRBD2 TRBV29-1 TGCAGCGCTGCGACTAGCGGGAGGTTTATCTTCCATACGCAGTATTTT CSAATSGRFIFHTQYF
TRBJ2-7 - - TRBV4-1 TGCGCCAGCAGCCAACAGACAGGCGCGGCTTCTAGCTCCTACGAGCAGTACTTC CASSQQTGAASSSYEQYF
TRBJ1-5 - - TRBV28 TGTGCCAGCAGTTTAGAGGTCGGGGGCAATCAGCCCCAGCATTTT CASSLEVGGNQPQHF
TRBJ1-5 - - TRBV10-3 TGTGCCATCAGTGATTCGGACATACGTAATCAGCCCCAGCATTTT CAISDSDIRNQPQHF
TRBJ1-1 - - TRBV11-2 TGTGCCAGCAGCTTATATGGGCCGTTTGGGCAAGCTTTCTTT CASSLYGPFGQAFF
TRBJ2-7 - - TRBV11-1 TGTGCCAGCAGCTTGTCAGGGGACGAGCAGTACTTC CASSLSGDEQYF
TRBJ2-5 - TRBD2 TRBV5-4 TGTGCCAGCAGCTTGCTGTTGCGGGGGGGACAAGAGACCCAGTACTTC CASSLLLRGGQETQYF
TRBJ2-1 - TRBD2 TRBV25-1 TGTGCCAGCAGTGAGAGGAAAAGCGGGAGTAGCAATGAGCAGTTCTTC CASSERKSGSSNEQFF
TRBJ1-5 - - TRBV28 TGTGCCAGCAGATCCGGGGGGAATCAGCCCCAGCATTTT CASRSGGNQPQHF
TRBJ1-2 - TRBD1 TRBV6-6 TGTGCCAGCAGAGTAATTACAGGGGGGTTAAAGGATGGCTACACCTTC CASRVITGGLKDGYTF
TRBJ2-7 - - TRBV6-1 TGTGCCAGCAGTGGTCAGGGCCCAACTTACGAGCAGTACTTC CASSGQGPTYEQYF
TRBJ1-2 - - TRBV11-3 TGTGCCAGCAGCTTAGCCGTTTCGGGTGGCTACACCTTC CASSLAVSGGYTF
TRBJ2-2 - - TRBV27 TGTGCCAGCAGTTTATCCGGTTCTCCCGGGGAGCTGTTTTTT CASSLSGSPGELFF
TRBJ2-7 - - TRBV2 TGTGCCAGCAGTGTACAGTCCCTCGAGCAGTACTTC CASSVQSLEQYF
TRBJ2-3 - - TRBV7-9 TGTGCCAGCAGCTTGGGACAATTGAGCACAGATACGCAGTATTTT CASSLGQLSTDTQYF
TRBJ2-3 - - TRBV11-3 TGTGCCAGCAGCTTAGATCCCCAGGGCACAGATACGCAGTATTTT CASSLDPQGTDTQYF
TRBJ1-4 - - TRBV5-8 TGTGCCAGCAGCTTGGCCAATTTACAGAATGAAAAACTGTTTTTT CASSLANLQNEKLFF
TRBJ2-7 - - TRBV20-1 TGCAGTGCCCACCAGGGTTACGAGCAGTACTTC CSAHQGYEQYF
TRBJ2-2 - - TRBV6-5 TGTGCCAGCCAGTTGGGCAGAAACACCGGGGAGCTGTTTTTT CASQLGRNTGELFF
TRBJ2-1 - TRBD2 TRBV28 TGTGCCAGCAGTTTGGTTAGGCGGGAGCGGCGAGAGGGCTCCTACAATGAGCAGTTCTTC CASSLVRRERREGSYNEQFF
TRBJ1-2 - - TRBV7-8 TGTGCCAGCAGCTCGAGACTCCCTACCCATGGCTACACCTTC CASSSRLPTHGYTF
TRBJ2-7 - TRBD1 TRBV4-1 TGCGCCAGCAGCGCCCGGACAGGGGGGGCCTATCAGCAGTACTTC CASSARTGGAYQQYF
TRBJ1-3 - - TRBV7-9 TGTGCCAGTGGTCCAGGCTCTGGAAACACCATATATTTT CASGPGSGNTIYF
TRBJ2-2 - - TRBV7-9 TGTGCCAGCAGCTTAGATAGGGGGATGATGTCCGGGGAGCTGTTTTTT CASSLDRGMMSGELFF
TRBJ1-2 - - TRBV4-1 TGCGCCAGCAGCCAAGAAGGTCGGGGAGGGAGGTATGGCTACACCTTC CASSQEGRGGRYGYTF